This T cell receptor (beta chain) was profiled in a study of OX40 agonist ivuxolimab in advanced cancers. The protocol was immunoSEQ multiplex PCR, while the TCRdb copy is restricted to in-frame clones and leaves out a portion. The sample holds more than 75,000 clones; 80% to 90% are singletons and the top ten take approximately 5%. The CDR3 loop spans 15 amino acids. The trim removed 5 bases at V and 3 bases at J, leaving 7 bases unmatched. The source of this sequence is an adult with an advanced solid tumor such as melanoma, head and neck, liver or kidney cancer. The rearrangement links TRBV6-7 to TRBJ1-3; 7 positions match TRBD1. TRBV6-7 is recorded as an ORF, its role being uncertain. The material sequenced was CD4+ or CD8+ T cells sorted from blood, taken in a trial of the OX40 agonist ivuxolimab. For the CDR3, the DNA is TGTGCCAGCAGTGCGACAGGGAAGATTGGAAACACCATATATTTT. Its translation: CASSATGKIGNTIYF.